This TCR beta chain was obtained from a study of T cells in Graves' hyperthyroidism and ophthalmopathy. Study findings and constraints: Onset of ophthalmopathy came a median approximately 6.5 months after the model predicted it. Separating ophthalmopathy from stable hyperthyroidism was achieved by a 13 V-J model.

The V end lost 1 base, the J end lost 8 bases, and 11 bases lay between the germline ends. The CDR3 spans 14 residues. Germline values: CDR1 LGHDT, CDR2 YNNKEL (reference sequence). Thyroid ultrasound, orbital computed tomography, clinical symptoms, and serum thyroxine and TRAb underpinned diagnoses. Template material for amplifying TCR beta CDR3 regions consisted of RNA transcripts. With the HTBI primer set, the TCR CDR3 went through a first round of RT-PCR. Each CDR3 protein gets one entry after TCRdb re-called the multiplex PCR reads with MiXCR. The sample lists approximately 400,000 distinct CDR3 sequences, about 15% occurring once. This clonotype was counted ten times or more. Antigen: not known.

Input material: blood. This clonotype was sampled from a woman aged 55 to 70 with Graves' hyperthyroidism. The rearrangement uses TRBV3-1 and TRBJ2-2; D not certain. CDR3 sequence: CASSQVGSGGELFF. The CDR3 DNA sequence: TGTGCCAGCAGCCAAGTAGGGTCCGGTGGGGAGCTGTTTTTT.